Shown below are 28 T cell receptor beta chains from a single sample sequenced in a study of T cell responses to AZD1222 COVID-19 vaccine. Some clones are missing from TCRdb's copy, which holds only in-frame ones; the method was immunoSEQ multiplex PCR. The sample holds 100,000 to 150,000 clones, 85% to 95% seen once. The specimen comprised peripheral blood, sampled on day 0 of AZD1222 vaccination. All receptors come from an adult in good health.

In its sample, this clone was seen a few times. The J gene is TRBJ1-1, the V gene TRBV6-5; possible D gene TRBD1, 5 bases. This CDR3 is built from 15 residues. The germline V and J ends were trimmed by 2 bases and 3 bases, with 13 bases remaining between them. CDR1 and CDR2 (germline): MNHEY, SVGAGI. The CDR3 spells CASSYAWGADTEAFF. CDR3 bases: TGTGCCAGCAGTTACGCATGGGGCGCGGACACTGAAGCTTTCTTT.

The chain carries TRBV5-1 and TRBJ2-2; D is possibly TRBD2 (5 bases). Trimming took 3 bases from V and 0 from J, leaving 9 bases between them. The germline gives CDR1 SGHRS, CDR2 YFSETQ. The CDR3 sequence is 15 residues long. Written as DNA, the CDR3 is TGCGCCAGCAGCTCCGGGGTTACGAACACCGGGGAGCTGTTTTTT. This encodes CASSSGVTNTGELFF.

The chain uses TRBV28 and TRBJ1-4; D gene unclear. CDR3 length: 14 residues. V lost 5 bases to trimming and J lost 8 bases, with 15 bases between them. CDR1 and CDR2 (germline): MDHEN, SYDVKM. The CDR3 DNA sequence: TGTGCCAGCAGTCCAGCGATCCGTGGCGAAAAACTGTTTTTT. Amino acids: CASSPAIRGEKLFF.

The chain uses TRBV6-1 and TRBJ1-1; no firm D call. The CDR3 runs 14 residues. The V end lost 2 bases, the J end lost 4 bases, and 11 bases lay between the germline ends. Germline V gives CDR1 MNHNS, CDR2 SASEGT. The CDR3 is CASSEMAWPTEAFF. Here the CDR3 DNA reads TGTGCCAGCAGTGAAATGGCATGGCCCACTGAAGCTTTCTTT.

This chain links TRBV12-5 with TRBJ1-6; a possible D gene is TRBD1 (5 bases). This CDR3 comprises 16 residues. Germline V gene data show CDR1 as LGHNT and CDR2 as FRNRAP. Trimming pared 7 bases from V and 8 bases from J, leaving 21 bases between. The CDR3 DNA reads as TGTGCTAGTGCCTTTCGTGGGGGTTATGTGGATTCACCCCTCCACTTT. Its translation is CASAFRGGYVDSPLHF. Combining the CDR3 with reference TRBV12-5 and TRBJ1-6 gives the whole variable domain DARVTQTPRHKVTEMGQEVTMRCQPILGHNTVFWYRQTMMQGLELLAYFRNRAPLDDSGMPKDRFSAEMPDATLATLKIQPSEPRDSAVYFCASAFRGGYVDSPLHFGNGTRLTVT.

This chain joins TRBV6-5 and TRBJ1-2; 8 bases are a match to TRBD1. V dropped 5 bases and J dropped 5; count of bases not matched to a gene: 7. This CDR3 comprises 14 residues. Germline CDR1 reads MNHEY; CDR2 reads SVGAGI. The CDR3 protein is CASSRGQGLYGYTF. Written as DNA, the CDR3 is TGTGCCAGCAGTCGCGGACAGGGCTTGTATGGCTACACCTTC.

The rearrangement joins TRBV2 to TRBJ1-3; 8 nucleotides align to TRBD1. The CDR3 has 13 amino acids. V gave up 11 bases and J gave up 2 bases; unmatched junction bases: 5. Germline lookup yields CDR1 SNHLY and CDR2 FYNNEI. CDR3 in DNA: TGTGCCGGTCTACAGGGGGCTGGAAACACCATATATTTT. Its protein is CAGLQGAGNTIYF.

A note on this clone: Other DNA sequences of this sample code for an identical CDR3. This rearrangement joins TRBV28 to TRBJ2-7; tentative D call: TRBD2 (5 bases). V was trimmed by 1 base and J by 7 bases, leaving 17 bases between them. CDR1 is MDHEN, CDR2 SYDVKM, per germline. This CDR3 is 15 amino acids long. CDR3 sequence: CASSLSTRGHKEQYV. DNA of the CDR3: TGTGCCAGCAGTTTATCTACTCGCGGGCATAAAGAGCAGTACGTC.

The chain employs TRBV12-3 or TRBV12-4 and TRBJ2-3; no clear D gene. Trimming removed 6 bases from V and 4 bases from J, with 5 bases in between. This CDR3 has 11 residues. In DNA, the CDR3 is TGTGCCAGCAGATTATCAGATACGCAGTATTTT. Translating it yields CASRLSDTQYF.

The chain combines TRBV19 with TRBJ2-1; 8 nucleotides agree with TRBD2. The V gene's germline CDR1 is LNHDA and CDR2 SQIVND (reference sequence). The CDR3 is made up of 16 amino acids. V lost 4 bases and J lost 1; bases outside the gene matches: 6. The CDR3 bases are TGTGCCAGTAGTAGGGTAGCGGGGCTTTCCTACAATGAGCAGTTCTTC. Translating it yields CASSRVAGLSYNEQFF.

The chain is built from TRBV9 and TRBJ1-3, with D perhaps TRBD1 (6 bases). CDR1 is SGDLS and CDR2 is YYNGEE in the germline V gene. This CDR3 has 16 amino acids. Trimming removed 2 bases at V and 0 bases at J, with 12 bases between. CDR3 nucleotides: TGTGCCAGCAGCGTGGGGGCGGGGTACTCTGGAAACACCATATATTTT. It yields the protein CASSVGAGYSGNTIYF. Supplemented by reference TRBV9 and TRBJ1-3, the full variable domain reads DSGVTQTPKHLITATGQRVTLRCSPRSGDLSVYWYQQSLDQGLQFLIQYYNGEERAKGNILERFSAQQFPDLHSELNLSSLELGDSALYFCASSVGAGYSGNTIYFGEGSWLTVV.

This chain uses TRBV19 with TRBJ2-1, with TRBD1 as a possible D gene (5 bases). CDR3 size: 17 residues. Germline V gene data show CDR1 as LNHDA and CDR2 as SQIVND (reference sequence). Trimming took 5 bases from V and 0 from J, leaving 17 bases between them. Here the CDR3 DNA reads TGTGCCAGTAGTCTGTTTGATGTAGGGGCCTCCTACAATGAGCAGTTCTTC. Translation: CASSLFDVGASYNEQFF.

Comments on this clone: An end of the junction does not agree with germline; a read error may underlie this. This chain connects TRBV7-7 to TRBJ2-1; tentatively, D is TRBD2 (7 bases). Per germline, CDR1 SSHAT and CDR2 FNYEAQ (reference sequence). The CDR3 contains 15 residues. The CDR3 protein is CASSTGGLGYNEQFF. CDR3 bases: TGTGCTAGCAGCACCGGGGGGCTAGGTTACAATGAGCAGTTCTTC.

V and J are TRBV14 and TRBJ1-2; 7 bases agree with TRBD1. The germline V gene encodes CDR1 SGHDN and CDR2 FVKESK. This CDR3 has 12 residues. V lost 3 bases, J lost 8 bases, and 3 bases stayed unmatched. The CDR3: CASSQGQLGYTF. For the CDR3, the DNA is TGTGCCAGCAGCCAGGGACAGCTAGGCTACACCTTC.

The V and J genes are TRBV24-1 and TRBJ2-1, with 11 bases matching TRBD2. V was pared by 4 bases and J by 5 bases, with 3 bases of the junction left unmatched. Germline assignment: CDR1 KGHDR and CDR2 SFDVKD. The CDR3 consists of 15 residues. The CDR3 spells CATSDGTSGNNEQFF. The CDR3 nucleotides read TGTGCCACCAGTGACGGGACTAGCGGTAACAATGAGCAGTTCTTC.

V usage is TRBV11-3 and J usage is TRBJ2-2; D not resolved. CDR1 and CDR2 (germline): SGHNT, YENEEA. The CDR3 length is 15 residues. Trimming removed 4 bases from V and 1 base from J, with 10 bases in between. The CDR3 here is CASSSPIGNTGELFF. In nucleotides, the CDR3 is TGTGCCAGCAGCTCCCCGATAGGGAACACCGGGGAGCTGTTTTTT.

For the CDR3, the DNA is TGTGCCTCCAGCGGCAGTCCGAACGTCCTGACTTTC. It translates to CASSGSPNVLTF. The chain joins TRBV5-6 to TRBJ2-6, with D tentatively TRBD2 (5 bases). V was clipped by 10 bases and J by 10 bases, with 15 bases between them. This CDR3 has 12 amino acids. Per the germline V gene, CDR1 is SGHDT and CDR2 is YYEEEE.

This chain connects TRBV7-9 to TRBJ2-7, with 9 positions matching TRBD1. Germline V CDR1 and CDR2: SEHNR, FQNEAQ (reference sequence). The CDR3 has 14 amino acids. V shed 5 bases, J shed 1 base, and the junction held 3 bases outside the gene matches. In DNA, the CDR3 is TGTGCCAGCAGCGCCGGACAGGGGTCCTACGAGCAGTACTTC. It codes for CASSAGQGSYEQYF. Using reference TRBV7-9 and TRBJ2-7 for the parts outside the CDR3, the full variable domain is DTGVSQNPRHKITKRGQNVTFRCDPISEHNRLYWYRQTLGQGPEFLTYFQNEAQLEKSRLLSDRFSAERPKGSFSTLEIQRTEQGDSAMYLCASSAGQGSYEQYFGPGTRLTVT.

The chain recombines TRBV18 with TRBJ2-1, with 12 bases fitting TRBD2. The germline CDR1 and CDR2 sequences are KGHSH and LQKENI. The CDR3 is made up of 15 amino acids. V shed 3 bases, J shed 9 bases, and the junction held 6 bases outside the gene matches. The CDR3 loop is CASSPPSGREAEQFF. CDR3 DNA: TGTGCCAGCTCACCGCCTAGCGGGAGGGAGGCTGAGCAGTTCTTC.

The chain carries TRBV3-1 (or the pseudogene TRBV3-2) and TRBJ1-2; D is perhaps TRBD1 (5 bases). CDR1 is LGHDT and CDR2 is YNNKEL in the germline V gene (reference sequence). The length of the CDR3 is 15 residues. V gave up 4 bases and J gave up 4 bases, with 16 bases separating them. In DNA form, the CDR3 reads TGTGCCAGCAGCCCCCTGGGGGGGAAGGCCTATGGCTACACCTTC. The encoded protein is CASSPLGGKAYGYTF.

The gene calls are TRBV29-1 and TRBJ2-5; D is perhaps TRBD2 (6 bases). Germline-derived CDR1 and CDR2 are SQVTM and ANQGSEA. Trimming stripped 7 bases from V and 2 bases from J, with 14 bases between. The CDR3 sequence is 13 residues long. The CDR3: CSGRGGEQETQYF. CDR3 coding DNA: TGCAGCGGTCGAGGAGGGGAACAAGAGACCCAGTACTTC.

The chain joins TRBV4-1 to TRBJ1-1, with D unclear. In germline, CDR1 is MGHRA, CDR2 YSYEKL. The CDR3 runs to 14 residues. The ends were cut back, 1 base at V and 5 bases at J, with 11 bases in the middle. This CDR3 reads CASSQGEGRTEAFF. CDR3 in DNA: TGCGCCAGCAGCCAAGGTGAAGGGAGAACTGAAGCTTTCTTT.

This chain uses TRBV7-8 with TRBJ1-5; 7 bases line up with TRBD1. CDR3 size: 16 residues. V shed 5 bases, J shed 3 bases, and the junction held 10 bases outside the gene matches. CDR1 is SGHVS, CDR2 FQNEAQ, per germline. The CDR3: CASSGAGGRPNQPQHF. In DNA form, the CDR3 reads TGTGCCAGCAGCGGAGCAGGGGGGAGGCCCAATCAGCCCCAGCATTTT.

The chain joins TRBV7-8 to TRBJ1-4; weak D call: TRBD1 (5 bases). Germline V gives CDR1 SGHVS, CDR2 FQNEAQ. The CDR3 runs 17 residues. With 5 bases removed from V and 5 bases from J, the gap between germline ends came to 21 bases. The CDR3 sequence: CASSTRLSGNKNEKLFF. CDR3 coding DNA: TGTGCCAGCAGCACACGTCTGTCAGGGAACAAGAATGAAAAACTGTTTTTT.

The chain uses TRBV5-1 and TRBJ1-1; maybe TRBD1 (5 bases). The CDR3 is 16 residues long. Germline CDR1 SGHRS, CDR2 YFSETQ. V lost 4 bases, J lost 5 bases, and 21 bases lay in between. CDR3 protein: CASSPRSGTPGTEAFF. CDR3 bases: TGCGCCAGCAGCCCCCGGTCGGGGACCCCGGGGACTGAAGCTTTCTTT. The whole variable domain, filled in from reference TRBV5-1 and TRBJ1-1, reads KAGVTQTPRYLIKTRGQQVTLSCSPISGHRSVSWYQQTPGQGLQFLFEYFSETQRNKGNFPGRFSGRQFSNSRSEMNVSTLELGDSALYLCASSPRSGTPGTEAFFGQGTRLTVV.

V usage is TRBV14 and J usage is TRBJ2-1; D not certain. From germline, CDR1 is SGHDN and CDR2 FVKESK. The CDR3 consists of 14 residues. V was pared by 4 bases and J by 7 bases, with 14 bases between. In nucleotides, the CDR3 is TGTGCCAGCAGCCCGCCCGGGCTCAGAAATGAGCAGTTCTTC. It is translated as CASSPPGLRNEQFF. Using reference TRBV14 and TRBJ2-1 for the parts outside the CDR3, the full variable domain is EAGVTQFPSHSVIEKGQTVTLRCDPISGHDNLYWYRRVMGKEIKFLLHFVKESKQDESGMPNNRFLAERTGGTYSTLKVQPAELEDSGVYFCASSPPGLRNEQFFGPGTRLTVL.

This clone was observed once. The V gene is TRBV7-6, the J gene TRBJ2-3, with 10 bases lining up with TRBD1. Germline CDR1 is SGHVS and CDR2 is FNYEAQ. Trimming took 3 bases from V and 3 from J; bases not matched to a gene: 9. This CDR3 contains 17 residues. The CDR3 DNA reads TGTGCCAGCAGCTTTTGGGGACCGGGACAGGGGACAGATACGCAGTATTTT. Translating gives CASSFWGPGQGTDTQYF.

CDR3: CASSSVGGNGYTF. CDR3 DNA sequence: TGTGCCAGCAGCTCGGTGGGGGGGAACGGCTACACCTTC. The V gene is TRBV11-3, the J gene TRBJ1-2; a weak D match, TRBD1 (5 bases). The CDR3 length is 13 residues. Between the trimmed V and J ends, which lost 4 bases and 8 bases, there was a span of 14 bases. CDR1 is SGHNT and CDR2 is YENEEA in the germline V gene.